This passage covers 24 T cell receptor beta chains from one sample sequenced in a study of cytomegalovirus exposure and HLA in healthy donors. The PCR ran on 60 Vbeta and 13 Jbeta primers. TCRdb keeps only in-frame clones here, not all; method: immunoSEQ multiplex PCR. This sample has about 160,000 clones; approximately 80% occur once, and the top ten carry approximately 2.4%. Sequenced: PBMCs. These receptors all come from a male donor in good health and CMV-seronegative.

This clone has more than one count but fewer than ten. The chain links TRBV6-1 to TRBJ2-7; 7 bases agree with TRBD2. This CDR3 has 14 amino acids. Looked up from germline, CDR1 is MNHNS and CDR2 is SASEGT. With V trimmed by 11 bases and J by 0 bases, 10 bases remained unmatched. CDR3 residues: CAANRDYDSYEQYF. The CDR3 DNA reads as TGTGCCGCTAACCGGGACTATGACTCCTACGAGCAGTACTTC.

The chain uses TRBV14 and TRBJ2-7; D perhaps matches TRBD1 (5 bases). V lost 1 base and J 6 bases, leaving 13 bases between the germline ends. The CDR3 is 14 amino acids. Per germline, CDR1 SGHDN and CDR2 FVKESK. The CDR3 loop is CASSQVRVLGEQYF. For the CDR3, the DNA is TGTGCCAGCAGCCAAGTCAGGGTTCTGGGCGAGCAGTACTTC.

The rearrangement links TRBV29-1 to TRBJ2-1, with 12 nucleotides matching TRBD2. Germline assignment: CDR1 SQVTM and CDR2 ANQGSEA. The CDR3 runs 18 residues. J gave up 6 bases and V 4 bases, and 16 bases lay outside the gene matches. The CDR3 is CSVGVLAGGPLGGNEQFF. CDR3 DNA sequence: TGCAGCGTTGGAGTGCTAGCGGGAGGGCCTCTCGGTGGCAATGAGCAGTTCTTC.

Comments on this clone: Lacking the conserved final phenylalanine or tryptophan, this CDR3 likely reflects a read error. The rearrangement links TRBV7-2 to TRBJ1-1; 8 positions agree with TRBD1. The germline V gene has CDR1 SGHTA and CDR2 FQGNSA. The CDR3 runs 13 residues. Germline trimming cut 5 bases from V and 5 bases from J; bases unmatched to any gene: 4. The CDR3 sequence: CASSLRGRTEAFS. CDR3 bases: TGTGCCAGCAGCCTCAGGGGGCGTACTGAAGCTTTCTCT.

CDR3 bases: TGTGCCAGCAGCCTAGGACAGTCTAGCAATCAGCCCCAGCATTTT. It is translated as CASSLGQSSNQPQHF. The chain joins TRBV2 to TRBJ1-5; the D gene is possibly TRBD1 (6 bases). There are 15 residues in the CDR3. Germline V gives CDR1 SNHLY, CDR2 FYNNEI. Trimming left V 6 bases short and J 0 bases short, with 12 bases between.

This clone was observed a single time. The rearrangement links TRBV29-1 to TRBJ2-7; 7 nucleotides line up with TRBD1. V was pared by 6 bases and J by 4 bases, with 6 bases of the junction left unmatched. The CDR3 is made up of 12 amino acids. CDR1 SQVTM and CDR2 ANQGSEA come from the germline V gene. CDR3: CSVRRDSYEQYF. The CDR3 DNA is TGCAGCGTGCGCCGGGACAGTTACGAGCAGTACTTC.

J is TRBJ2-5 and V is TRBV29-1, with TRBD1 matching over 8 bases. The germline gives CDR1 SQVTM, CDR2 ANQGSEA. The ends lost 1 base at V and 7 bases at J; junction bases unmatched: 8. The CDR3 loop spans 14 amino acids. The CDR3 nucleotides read TGCAGCGTTGAAGGGGAACAGGGGGACGGGACCCAGTACTTC. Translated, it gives CSVEGEQGDGTQYF.

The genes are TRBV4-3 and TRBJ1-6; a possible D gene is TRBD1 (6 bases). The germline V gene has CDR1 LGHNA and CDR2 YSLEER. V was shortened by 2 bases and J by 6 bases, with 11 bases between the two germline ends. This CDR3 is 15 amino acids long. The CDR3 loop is CASSQRGRGNSPLHF. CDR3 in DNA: TGCGCCAGCAGCCAAAGGGGCAGGGGTAATTCACCCCTCCACTTT.

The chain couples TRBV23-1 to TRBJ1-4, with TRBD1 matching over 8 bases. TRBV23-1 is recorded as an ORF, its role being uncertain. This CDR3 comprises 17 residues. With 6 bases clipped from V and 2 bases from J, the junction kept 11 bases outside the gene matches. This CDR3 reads CASRNRGLRVTNEKLFF. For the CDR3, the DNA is TGCGCCAGCAGGAACAGGGGGTTGCGAGTGACTAATGAAAAACTGTTTTTT.

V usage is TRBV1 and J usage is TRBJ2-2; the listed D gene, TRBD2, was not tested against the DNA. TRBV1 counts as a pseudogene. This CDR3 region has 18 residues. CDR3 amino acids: CTSSPRSYPGDNTGELFF. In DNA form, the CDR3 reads TGCACCAGCAGCCCAAGATCCTACCCGGGGGATAACACCGGGGAGCTGTTTTTT.

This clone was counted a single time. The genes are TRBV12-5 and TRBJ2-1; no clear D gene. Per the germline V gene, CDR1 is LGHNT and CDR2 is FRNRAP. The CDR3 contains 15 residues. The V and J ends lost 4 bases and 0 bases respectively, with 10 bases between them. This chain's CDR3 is CASGSAASSYNEQFF. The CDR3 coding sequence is TGTGCTAGTGGTTCCGCAGCGAGCTCCTACAATGAGCAGTTCTTC.

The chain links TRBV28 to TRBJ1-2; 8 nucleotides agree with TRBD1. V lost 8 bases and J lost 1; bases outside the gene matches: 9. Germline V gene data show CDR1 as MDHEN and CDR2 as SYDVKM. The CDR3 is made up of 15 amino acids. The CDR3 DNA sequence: TGTGCCAGCGGCGTTTCAGGGGGCATTAACTATGGCTACACCTTC. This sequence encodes CASGVSGGINYGYTF.

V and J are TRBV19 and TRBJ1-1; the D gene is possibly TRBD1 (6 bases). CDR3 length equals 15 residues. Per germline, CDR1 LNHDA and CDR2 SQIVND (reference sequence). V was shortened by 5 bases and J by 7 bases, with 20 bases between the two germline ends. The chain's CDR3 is CASSVEQGRGGEAFF. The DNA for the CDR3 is TGTGCCAGTAGTGTGGAACAGGGACGGGGCGGTGAAGCTTTCTTT.

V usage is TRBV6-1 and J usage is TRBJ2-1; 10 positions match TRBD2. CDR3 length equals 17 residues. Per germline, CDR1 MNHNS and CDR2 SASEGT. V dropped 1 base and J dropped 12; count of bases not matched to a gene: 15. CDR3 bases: TGTGCCAGCAGTGAAGGGACTAGCGGAGGGGGTACAATGAGGCAGTTCTTC. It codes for CASSEGTSGGGTMRQFF.

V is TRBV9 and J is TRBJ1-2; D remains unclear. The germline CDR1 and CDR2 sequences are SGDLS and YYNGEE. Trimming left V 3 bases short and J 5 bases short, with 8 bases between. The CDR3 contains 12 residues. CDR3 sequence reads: CASSGREYGYTF. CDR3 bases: TGTGCCAGCAGCGGTCGGGAATATGGCTACACCTTC.

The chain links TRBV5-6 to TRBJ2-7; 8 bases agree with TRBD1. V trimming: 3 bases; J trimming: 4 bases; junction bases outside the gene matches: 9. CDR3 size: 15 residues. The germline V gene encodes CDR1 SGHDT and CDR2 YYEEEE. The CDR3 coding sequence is TGTGCCAGCAGCTCCTTGGTGGACAGGGCTTACGAGCAGTACTTC. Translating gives CASSSLVDRAYEQYF.

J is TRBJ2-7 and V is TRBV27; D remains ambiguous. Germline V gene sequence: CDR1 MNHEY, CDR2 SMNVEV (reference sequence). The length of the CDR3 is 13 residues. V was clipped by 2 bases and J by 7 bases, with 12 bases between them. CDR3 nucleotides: TGTGCCAGCAGTTTAAACTCACCGCGGGAGCAGTACTTC. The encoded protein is CASSLNSPREQYF.

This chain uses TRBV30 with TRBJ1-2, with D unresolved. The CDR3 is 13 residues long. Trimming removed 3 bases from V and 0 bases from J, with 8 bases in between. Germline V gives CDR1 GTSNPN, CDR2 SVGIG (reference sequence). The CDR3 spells CAWSPFSNYGYTF. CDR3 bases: TGTGCCTGGAGCCCTTTCTCTAACTATGGCTACACCTTC.

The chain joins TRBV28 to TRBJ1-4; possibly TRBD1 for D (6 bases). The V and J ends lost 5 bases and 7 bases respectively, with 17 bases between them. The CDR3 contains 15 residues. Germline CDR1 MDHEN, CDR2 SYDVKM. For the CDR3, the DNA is TGTGCCAGCAGTCCCCCCGGGGGGGCGGTTGAAAAACTGTTTTTT. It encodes CASSPPGGAVEKLFF.

CDR3 nucleotides: TGTGCCAGCGGGAGGGGACAAGGAAACATGAACACTGAAGCTTTCTTT. Encoded protein: CASGRGQGNMNTEAFF. The chain has TRBV2 and TRBJ1-1; the D gene is possibly TRBD1 (6 bases). The CDR3 has 16 residues. Germline V CDR1 and CDR2: SNHLY, FYNNEI. Deletions cut 8 bases from V and 0 bases from J, with 19 bases between.

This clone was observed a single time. For the CDR3, the DNA is TGTGCCAGCAGCAGGGGGAGGGAGGGAGATACGCAGTATTTT. This translates into CASSRGREGDTQYF. The genes are TRBV21-1 and TRBJ2-3; the table calls TRBD2, which could not be checked here. TRBV21-1 is described as a pseudogene. This CDR3 has 14 amino acids.

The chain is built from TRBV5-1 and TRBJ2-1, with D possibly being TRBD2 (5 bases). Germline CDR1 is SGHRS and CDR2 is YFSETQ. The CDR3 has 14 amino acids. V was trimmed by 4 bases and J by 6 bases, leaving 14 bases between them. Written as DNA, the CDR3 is TGCGCCAGCAGCCTGGAGTCCGGGATCAATGAGCAGTTCTTC. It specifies CASSLESGINEQFF.

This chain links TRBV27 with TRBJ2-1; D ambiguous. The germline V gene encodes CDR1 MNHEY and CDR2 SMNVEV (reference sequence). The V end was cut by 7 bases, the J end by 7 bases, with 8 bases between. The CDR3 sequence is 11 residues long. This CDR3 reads CASNTGNEQFF. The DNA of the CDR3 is TGTGCCAGCAATACGGGTAATGAGCAGTTCTTC.

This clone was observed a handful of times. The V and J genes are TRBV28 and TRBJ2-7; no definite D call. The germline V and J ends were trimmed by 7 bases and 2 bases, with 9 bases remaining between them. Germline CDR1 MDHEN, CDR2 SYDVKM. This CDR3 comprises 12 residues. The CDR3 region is CASTGPTYEQYF. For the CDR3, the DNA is TGTGCCAGCACAGGCCCAACCTACGAGCAGTACTTC.